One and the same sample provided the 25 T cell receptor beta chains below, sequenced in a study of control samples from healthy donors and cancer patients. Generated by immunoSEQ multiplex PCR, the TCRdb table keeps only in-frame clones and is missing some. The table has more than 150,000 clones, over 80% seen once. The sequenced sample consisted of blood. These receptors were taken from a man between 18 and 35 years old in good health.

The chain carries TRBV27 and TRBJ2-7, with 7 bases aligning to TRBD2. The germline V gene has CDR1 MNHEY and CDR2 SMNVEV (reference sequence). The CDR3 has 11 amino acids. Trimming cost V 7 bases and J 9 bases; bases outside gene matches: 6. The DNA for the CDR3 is TGTGCCAGCAATGGGGGGGATAGGCAGTACTTC. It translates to CASNGGDRQYF.

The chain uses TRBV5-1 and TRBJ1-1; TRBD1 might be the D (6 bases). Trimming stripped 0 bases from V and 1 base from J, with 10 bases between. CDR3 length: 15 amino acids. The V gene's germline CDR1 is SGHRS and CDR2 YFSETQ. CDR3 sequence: CASSLGRTANTEAFF. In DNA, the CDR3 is TGCGCCAGCAGCTTGGGAAGGACAGCGAACACTGAAGCTTTCTTT.

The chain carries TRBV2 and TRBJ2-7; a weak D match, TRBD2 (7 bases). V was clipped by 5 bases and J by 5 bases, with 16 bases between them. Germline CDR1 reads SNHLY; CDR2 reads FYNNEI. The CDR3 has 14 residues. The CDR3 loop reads CASSQEGGPDEQYF. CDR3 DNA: TGTGCCAGCAGTCAGGAGGGGGGGCCGGACGAGCAGTACTTC.

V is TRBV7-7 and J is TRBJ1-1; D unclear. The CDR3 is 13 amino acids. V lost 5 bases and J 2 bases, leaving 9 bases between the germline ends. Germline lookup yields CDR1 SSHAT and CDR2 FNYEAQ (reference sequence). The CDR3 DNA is TGTGCCAGCAGCGCCGGGTTTAACACTGAAGCTTTCTTT. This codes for CASSAGFNTEAFF. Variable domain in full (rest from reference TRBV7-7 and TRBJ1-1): GAGVSQSPRYKVTKRGQDVTLRCDPISSHATLYWYQQALGQGPEFLTYFNYEAQPDKSGLPSDRFSAERPEGSISTLTIQRTEQRDSAMYRCASSAGFNTEAFFGQGTRLTVV.

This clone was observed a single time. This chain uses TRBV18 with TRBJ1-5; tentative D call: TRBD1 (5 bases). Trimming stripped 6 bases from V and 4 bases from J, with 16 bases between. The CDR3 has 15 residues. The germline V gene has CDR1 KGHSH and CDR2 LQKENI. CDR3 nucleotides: TGTGCCAGCTCCTACGGGCAGGGTGGGAATCAGCCCCAGCATTTT. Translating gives CASSYGQGGNQPQHF.

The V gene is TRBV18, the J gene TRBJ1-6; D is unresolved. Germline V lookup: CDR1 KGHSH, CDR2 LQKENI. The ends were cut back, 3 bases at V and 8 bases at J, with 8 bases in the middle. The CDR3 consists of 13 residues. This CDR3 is CASSPGSDSPLHF. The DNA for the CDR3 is TGTGCCAGCTCACCGGGGAGTGATTCACCCCTCCACTTT.

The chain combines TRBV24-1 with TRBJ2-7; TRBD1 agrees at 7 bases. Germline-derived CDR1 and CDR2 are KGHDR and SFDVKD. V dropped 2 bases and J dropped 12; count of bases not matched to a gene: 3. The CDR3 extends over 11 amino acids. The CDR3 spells CATSDSGQSYF. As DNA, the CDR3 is TGTGCCACCAGTGATTCGGGACAGTCGTACTTC.

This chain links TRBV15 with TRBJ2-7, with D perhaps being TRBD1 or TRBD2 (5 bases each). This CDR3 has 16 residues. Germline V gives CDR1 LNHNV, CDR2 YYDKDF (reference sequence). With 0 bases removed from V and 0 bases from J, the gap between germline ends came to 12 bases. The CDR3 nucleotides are TGTGCCACCAGCAGAGATTTGGGGGTCCTCTCCTACGAGCAGTACTTC. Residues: CATSRDLGVLSYEQYF.

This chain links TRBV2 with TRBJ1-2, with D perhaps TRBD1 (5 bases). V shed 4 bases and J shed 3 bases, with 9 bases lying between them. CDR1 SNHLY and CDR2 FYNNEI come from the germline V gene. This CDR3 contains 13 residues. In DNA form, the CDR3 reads TGTGCCAGCAGTGGGGGGGAAGACTATGGCTACACCTTC. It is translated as CASSGGEDYGYTF.

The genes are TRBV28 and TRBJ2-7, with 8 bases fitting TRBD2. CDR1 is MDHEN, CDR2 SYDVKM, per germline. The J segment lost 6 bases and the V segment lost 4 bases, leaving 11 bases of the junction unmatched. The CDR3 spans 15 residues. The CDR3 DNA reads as TGTGCCAGCAGTTCCTTAGGACTAGCCGCCTTCGAGCAGTACTTC. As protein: CASSSLGLAAFEQYF.

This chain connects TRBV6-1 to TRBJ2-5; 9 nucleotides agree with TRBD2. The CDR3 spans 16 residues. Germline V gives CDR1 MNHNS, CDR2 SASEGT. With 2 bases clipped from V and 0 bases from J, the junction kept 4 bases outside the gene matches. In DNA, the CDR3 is TGTGCCAGCAGTGAACGGGCGGGGGGGTACCAAGAGACCCAGTACTTC. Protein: CASSERAGGYQETQYF.

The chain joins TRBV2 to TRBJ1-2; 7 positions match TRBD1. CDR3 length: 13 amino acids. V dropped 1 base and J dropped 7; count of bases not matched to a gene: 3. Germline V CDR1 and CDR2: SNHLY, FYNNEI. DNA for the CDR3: TGTGCCAGCAGTGAAGAGGGGGCGCTTGGCTACACCTTC. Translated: CASSEEGALGYTF.

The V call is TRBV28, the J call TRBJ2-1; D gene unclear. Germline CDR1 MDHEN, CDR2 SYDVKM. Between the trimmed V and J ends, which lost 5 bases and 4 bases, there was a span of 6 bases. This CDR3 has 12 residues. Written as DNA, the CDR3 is TGTGCCAGCAGTCCCCCTTACAATGAGCAGTTCTTC. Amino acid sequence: CASSPPYNEQFF.

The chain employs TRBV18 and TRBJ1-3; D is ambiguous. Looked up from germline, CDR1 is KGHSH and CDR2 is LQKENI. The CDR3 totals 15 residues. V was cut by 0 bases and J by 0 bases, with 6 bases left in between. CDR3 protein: CASSPPNGSGNTIYF. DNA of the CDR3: TGTGCCAGCTCACCACCGAATGGCTCTGGAAACACCATATATTTT.

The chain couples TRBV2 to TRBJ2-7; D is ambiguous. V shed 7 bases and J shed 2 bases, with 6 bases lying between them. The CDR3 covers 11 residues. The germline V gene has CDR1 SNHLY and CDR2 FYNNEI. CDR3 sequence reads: CASTLTYEQYF. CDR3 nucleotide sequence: TGTGCCAGCACCCTCACCTACGAGCAGTACTTC.

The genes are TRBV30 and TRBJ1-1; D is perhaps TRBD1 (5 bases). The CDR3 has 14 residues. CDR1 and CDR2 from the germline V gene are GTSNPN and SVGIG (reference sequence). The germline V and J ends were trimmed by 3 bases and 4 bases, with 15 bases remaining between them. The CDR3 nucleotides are TGTGCCTGGAGCCTCCGGGGCGGAGGCACTGAAGCTTTCTTT. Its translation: CAWSLRGGGTEAFF.

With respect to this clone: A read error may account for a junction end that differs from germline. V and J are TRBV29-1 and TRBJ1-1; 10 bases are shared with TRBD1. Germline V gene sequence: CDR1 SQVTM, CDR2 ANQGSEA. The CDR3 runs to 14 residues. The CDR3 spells CSVEGDRGDTEAFF. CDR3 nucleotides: TGCAGCGTGGAAGGGGACAGGGGCGACACTGAAGCTTTCTTT.

The CDR3 DNA is TGCGCCAGCAGCCCTACTGGTCCGGCCTCCTATGGCTACACCTTC. Translating gives CASSPTGPASYGYTF. The J gene is TRBJ1-2, the V gene TRBV5-1, with D unresolved. The V end lost 4 bases, the J end lost 4 bases, and 17 bases lay between the germline ends. The germline V gene has CDR1 SGHRS and CDR2 YFSETQ. The CDR3 runs 15 residues.

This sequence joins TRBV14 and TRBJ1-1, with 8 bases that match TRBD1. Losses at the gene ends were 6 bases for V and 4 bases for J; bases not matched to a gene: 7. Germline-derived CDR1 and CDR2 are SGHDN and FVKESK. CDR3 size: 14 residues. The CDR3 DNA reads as TGTGCCAGCAGTTACAGGGGGTTGGGCACTGAAGCTTTCTTT. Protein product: CASSYRGLGTEAFF.

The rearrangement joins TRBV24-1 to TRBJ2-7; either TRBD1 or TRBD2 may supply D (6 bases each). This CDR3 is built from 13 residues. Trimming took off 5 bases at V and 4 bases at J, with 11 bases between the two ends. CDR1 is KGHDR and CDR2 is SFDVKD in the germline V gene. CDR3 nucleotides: TGTGCCACCAGTGGGGGGGCTCCATACGAGCAGTACTTC. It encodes CATSGGAPYEQYF.

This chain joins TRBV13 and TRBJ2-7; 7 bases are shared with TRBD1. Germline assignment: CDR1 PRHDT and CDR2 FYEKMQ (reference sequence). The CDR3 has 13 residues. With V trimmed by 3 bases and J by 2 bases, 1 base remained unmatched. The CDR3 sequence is CASSLDRTYEQYF. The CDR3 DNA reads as TGTGCCAGCAGCTTGGACAGGACCTACGAGCAGTACTTC.

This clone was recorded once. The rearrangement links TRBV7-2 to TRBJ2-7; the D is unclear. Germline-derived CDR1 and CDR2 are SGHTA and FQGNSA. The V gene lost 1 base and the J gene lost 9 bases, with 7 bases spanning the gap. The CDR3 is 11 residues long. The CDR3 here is CASSLVGLQYF. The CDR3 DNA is TGTGCCAGCAGCTTAGTCGGATTGCAGTACTTC.

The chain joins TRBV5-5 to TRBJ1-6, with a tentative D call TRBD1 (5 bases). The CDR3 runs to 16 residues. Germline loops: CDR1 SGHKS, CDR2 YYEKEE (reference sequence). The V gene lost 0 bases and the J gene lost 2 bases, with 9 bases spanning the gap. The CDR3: CASSLGGHPYNSPLHF. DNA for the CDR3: TGTGCCAGCAGCTTGGGCGGACACCCCTATAATTCACCCCTCCACTTT.

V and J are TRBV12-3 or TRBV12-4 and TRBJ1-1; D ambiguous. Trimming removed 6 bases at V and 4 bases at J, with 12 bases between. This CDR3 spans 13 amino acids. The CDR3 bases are TGTGCCAGCAGCCGAATATCGTCCACTGAAGCTTTCTTT. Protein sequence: CASSRISSTEAFF.

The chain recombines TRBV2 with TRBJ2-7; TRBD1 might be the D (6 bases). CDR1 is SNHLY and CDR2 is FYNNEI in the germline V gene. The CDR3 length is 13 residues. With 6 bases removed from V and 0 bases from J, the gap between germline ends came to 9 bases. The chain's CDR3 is CASRGQPSYEQYF. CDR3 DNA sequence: TGTGCCAGCAGAGGACAGCCCTCCTACGAGCAGTACTTC.